These 10 T cell receptor beta chains were all obtained from the same sample, sequenced in a study of shared clonotypes between healthy human individuals. TCRdb's copy holds only in-frame clones and misses some; the assay was immunoSEQ multiplex PCR. The sample records about 2.4 million clones, approximately 93% being singletons. Sequenced sample: naive CD4+ T cells from PBMCs. Subset of the sample: CD45RA+ positively selected. These receptors originate from a man in his late teens or twenties in good health. Some clones in this sample may be carry-over from other donors' samples.

The chain couples TRBV5-4 to TRBJ2-5, with 10 bases fitting TRBD2. The V and J ends lost 3 bases and 5 bases, in that order; junction bases with no gene match: 10. CDR1 SGHNT and CDR2 YYREEE come from the germline V gene (reference sequence). The CDR3 is 16 residues long. The CDR3 here is CASSYKREGRWETQYF. The CDR3 DNA reads as TGTGCCAGCAGCTACAAGCGGGAGGGCCGATGGGAGACCCAGTACTTC. Based on the CDR3 plus reference TRBV5-4 and TRBJ2-5, the full variable domain is ETGVTQSPTHLIKTRGQQVTLRCSSQSGHNTVSWYQQALGQGPQFIFQYYREEENGRGNFPPRFSGLQFPNYSSELNVNALELDDSALYLCASSYKREGRWETQYFGPGTRLLVL.

The chain is built from TRBV10-3 and TRBJ2-7; D assignment may be TRBD1 or TRBD2 (6 bases each). This CDR3 is built from 16 residues. V lost 0 bases, J lost 7 bases, and 19 bases lay in between. Germline loops: CDR1 ENHRY, CDR2 SYGVKD. CDR3: CAISESWGASGREQYF. CDR3 bases: TGTGCCATCAGTGAGTCGTGGGGGGCCTCGGGAAGGGAGCAGTACTTC.

V and J are TRBV6-5 and TRBJ1-1, with D maybe TRBD1 (5 bases). The germline V gene has CDR1 MNHEY and CDR2 SVGAGI. The CDR3 has 14 amino acids. Deletions cut 5 bases from V and 11 bases from J, with 21 bases between. The CDR3 DNA sequence: TGTGCCAGCAGTCGGACCGGGACGGCAATCCGGGCTTTCTTT. This gives the protein CASSRTGTAIRAFF.

Only a few counts were recorded for this clone. The chain recombines TRBV19 with TRBJ2-1; TRBD1 matches 11 bases. The junction had 3 bases not matched to a gene; V was cut back by 9 bases and J by 5 bases. Germline V lookup: CDR1 LNHDA, CDR2 SQIVND (reference sequence). This CDR3 region has 13 residues. DNA of the CDR3: TGTGCCAGCCGGGACAGGGGGGACAATGAGCAGTTCTTC. Protein: CASRDRGDNEQFF.

The J gene is TRBJ1-2, the V gene TRBV5-1; TRBD1 matches at 8 bases. The CDR3 runs to 15 residues. Germline V gives CDR1 SGHRS, CDR2 YFSETQ. V lost 4 bases, J lost 4 bases, and 9 bases stayed unmatched. The CDR3 here is CASSQTGGRGYGYTF. CDR3 coding DNA: TGCGCCAGCAGCCAAACAGGGGGACGCGGCTATGGCTACACCTTC.

The chain joins TRBV5-1 to TRBJ2-2; TRBD1 agrees at 7 bases. CDR3 length: 18 residues. Per the germline V gene, CDR1 is SGHRS and CDR2 is YFSETQ. The V and J ends lost 0 bases and 2 bases, in that order; junction bases with no gene match: 10. The CDR3 nucleotides read TGCGCCAGCAGCTTGGAGACAGGGAGTGGACGAAACACCGGGGAGCTGTTTTTT. Protein sequence: CASSLETGSGRNTGELFF.

V is TRBV19 and J is TRBJ2-1, with 13 bases matching TRBD2. The CDR3 is 16 amino acids. Germline assignment: CDR1 LNHDA and CDR2 SQIVND (reference sequence). V shed 5 bases and J 7 bases; nucleotides not matched to a gene: 8. In nucleotides, the CDR3 is TGTGCCAGTAGTGTCGGACTAGCGGGAGTGAAAAATGAGCAGTTCTTC. Encoded protein: CASSVGLAGVKNEQFF.

V is TRBV9 and J is TRBJ2-1, with a weak D call TRBD2 (6 bases). The ends were cut back, 4 bases at V and 8 bases at J, with 28 bases in the middle. Germline V gene sequence: CDR1 SGDLS, CDR2 YYNGEE. This CDR3 has 18 amino acids. As DNA, the CDR3 is TGTGCCAGCAGCCGCCTTGGGGAGGCCGGACACGGGGCGGATGAGCAGTTCTTC. Translating gives CASSRLGEAGHGADEQFF.

This chain connects TRBV6-6 to TRBJ2-7; unclear D gene. The CDR3 loop spans 12 amino acids. Trimming shortened V by 7 bases and J by 6 bases, and 13 bases separated the two germline ends. The V gene's germline CDR1 is MNHNY and CDR2 SVGAGI (reference sequence). Written as DNA, the CDR3 is TGTGCCAGCATGAAGGGTTTGGGCGAGCAGTACTTC. Encoded protein: CASMKGLGEQYF.

This chain uses TRBV7-8 with TRBJ1-1; D unresolved. Trimming took off 3 bases at V and 5 bases at J, with 10 bases between the two ends. The germline CDR1 and CDR2 sequences are SGHVS and FQNEAQ. CDR3 length equals 13 residues. The CDR3 region is CASSLGGRTEAFF. The CDR3 DNA is TGTGCCAGCAGCTTGGGAGGCCGGACTGAAGCTTTCTTT. The entire variable domain, with the rest obtained from reference TRBV7-8 and TRBJ1-1, is as follows: GAGVSQSPRYKVAKRGQDVALRCDPISGHVSLFWYQQALGQGPEFLTYFQNEAQLDKSGLPSDRFFAERPEGSVSTLKIQRTQQEDSAVYLCASSLGGRTEAFFGQGTRLTVV.